This T cell receptor (beta chain) was sequenced during a study of T cells in Graves' hyperthyroidism and ophthalmopathy (dated by TCRdb to the late 2010s). In terms of the full investigation: TCR V-J signatures able to tell the groups apart were searched for in a discovery cohort of 100 patients, of whom under 45 had Graves' ophthalmopathy and about 60 had stable Graves' hyperthyroidism. Prospective prediction of ophthalmopathy was tested in an independent validation cohort consisting of fewer than 20 hyperthyroidism patients and approximately 16 patients who later progressed to ophthalmopathy. For training and testing, the roughly 93 patients in the discovery cohort were randomly divided in a 7:3 ratio. Thyroid tissue and blood T-cell repertoires from about six Graves' hyperthyroidism patients were also compared in the study. After sampling, hyperthyroidism patients received methimazole starting at 30 mg daily, and ophthalmopathy patients received high-dose intravenous methylprednisolone. The paper describes TCR Vbeta CDR3 sequencing of 135 peripheral blood samples, made up of 43 ophthalmopathy patients, some 76 hyperthyroidism patients and about 17 progressor patients.

TCR beta CDR3 regions were amplified from RNA transcripts. The first round of RT-PCR for the TCR CDR3 was performed with the HTBI primer set and the Qiagen OneStep RT-PCR kit. Libraries were constructed in a second round of multiplex PCR, after which size selection and purification were performed. The libraries were sequenced on an Illumina HiSeq2000 using paired-end 100 bp reads. Per the authors' processing: SOAPnuke was used to process the raw data, removing reads that contained adapters or uncalled bases, had a mean Phred below 15, or lacked an exact match to the constant primer or identifier. COPE v1.2.5 was used to merge high-quality paired reads, and clonotypes were defined as unique nucleotide sequences. Clonotypes were aligned to IMGT TRBV, TRBD and TRBJ reference segments using MiTCR v1.1. Only V-J combinations with frequency above 0.0001, covering roughly 99% of repertoires, were analysed. A TCS score was defined as the ratio between F50 (clonal expansion) and ExV (chaos), using BLOSUM62-based TCRdist between CDR3 peptides within each V-J. Welch's t-statistics and random forest reduced fewer than 550 V-J features to 10 to 15, which were used in a naive Bayes classifier (R e1071). Thyroid-blood repertoire similarity was quantified with the Morisita-Horn index. The raw public data were reprocessed by TCRdb itself: fastp quality trimming at Q25, MiXCR clonotype calling, in-frame beta chains only. Rows merge per CDR3 protein into single entries with the most common DNA and genes. TCRdb assigned the V and J calls; the authors' analysis was not used. The sample has roughly 570,000 distinct CDR3 sequences on record, around 45% of them singletons. Around 8% of the sample is taken by the ten largest.

A patient counted as having stable Graves' hyperthyroidism if no progression to ophthalmopathy occurred over 18 months of follow-up. Hyperthyroidism patients were newly diagnosed, with disease duration under 2 months, and aged 18 to 65 years. Exclusion was applied to patients with uncontrolled infections, other autoimmune diseases, pregnancy or lactation. Diagnoses were based on clinical symptoms, serum thyroxine and TRAb, thyroid ultrasound and orbital computed tomography. Total RNA was extracted with Trizol reagent, and quality was checked on an Agilent 2100 Bioanalyzer. The CDR3 contains 15 residues, cysteine and phenylalanine counted. The only DNA kept is the CDR3, 45 bases in frame from the first base. Ends trimmed: V by 5 bases, J by 5 bases; bases unmatched to a gene: 10. CDR1 and CDR2, per the germline V gene (reference sequence), are SGHNT and YYREEE. This clonotype was detected a few times. Its cognate antigen has yet to be identified. No per-base quality is available; no much larger clone lies one base away.

The paper's findings and limits, for the study overall: Sample size was not statistically predetermined, and blinding of investigators to group allocation was not performed. In validation, the model predicted progression to ophthalmopathy with 60% to 71% sensitivity and 72% to 85% specificity, a median of 6.5 months before onset. In cross-validation, a model built on a 13 V-J signature told ophthalmopathy apart from stable hyperthyroidism with approximately 90% sensitivity and roughly 81% specificity, and in testing the same model reached 80%/75%. Blood samples also contained most of the expanded thyroid clonotypes (frequency above 0.001), which suggests that blood repertoires may reflect thyroid immune responses.

Sequencing was carried out using peripheral blood or thyroid tissue (not recorded which). The TCR was taken from a woman under 30 with Graves' hyperthyroidism. The chain was built from TRBV5-4 and TRBJ2-5, and 9 bases in between align with TRBD2. The DNA sequence is TGTGCCAGCAGGGCTTGGCGGGAGGGTACGGAGACCCAGTACTTC. Its protein is CASRAWREGTETQYF.